The source of this T cell receptor (beta chain) is a study of molecular identifiers for immune sequencing clone quantification listed by TCRdb under 2018. Context from the whole study: In a replicate experiment, RNA from about 20,000 or 100,000 naive CD8 T cells was split into five aliquots, four of which were sequenced. This methods study benchmarked molecular-identifier clustering-based TCR repertoire sequencing (MIDCIRS) and TCR RNA copy counting, using CD8 T cells to do so.

From the germline V gene, CDR1 is SGHNT and CDR2 is YENEEA. V has 5 bases trimmed and J has 3 bases trimmed; junction bases matching no gene number 11. The cysteine opens and the phenylalanine closes a CDR3 of 16 amino acids. Of the read, only the CDR3 DNA is kept; its 48 bases are in frame from base 1. Paper-wide results and their limitations: Naive libraries contained spiked-in Jurkat TCR RNA (approximately nine copies' worth), which is not part of the donor repertoire. Spiked-in Jurkat TCR RNA equivalent to a single cell was reported to be detectable even among over 800,000 naive CD8 T cells. In CMV-specific effector cells, over 99% of molecules were held by clones above 20 RNA copies, whereas under 1% of molecules were held by such clones in naive cells. When barcode sub-clustering was not used, chimeric consensus sequences inflated TCR diversity, with chimeras reaching as high as 47%. The sizes of highly expanded clones could end up underestimated when identical TCR molecules share a barcode. Modeling estimated 3 to 3.5 recovered TCR RNA copies per cell, compared with about 10 by digital PCR, which implies 30% to 35% capture efficiency.

The protocol used for the library was PCR. The data were produced on a NextSeq 500. Bulk TCR libraries were made following a previously described method, with the TCR primers given in Table S5. Total RNA was purified with the Qiagen AllPrep DNA/RNA kit. Before any analysis, reads coming from multiple sequencing runs of the same library were combined into one pool. As for the authors' bioinformatics: Reads were retained only if the reads had an exact TCR constant sequence, and the retained reads were trimmed to 150 nt and grouped according to their 12-nt molecular barcodes. Within each barcode group, reads were sub-clustered at a 15% Levenshtein threshold, and quality-weighted consensus sequences were built per RNA molecule. Non-functional sequences were filtered out, along with any lower-count sequence sitting one edit away from another sequence. Based on a fit of two negative binomial distributions, barcode sub-clusters having less than 20% of the maximum read count were discarded. TCRdb reprocessed the public reads (quality trimming at Q25 with fastp, clone calling with MiXCR) and kept in-frame beta chains. For every CDR3 protein sequence, its rows merge into one entry that carries the most common genes and DNA. TCRdb's processing, not the study's, gives the V and J calls here. Within this sample are some 580,000 distinct CDR3 sequences, with 25% of them counted one time only. The ten largest clones represent about 0.81% of the sample.

Remarks on this clonotype: Its binding antigen is unknown. The sample holds no much larger clone one base away, and base qualities are not on file.

Libraries of naive CD8 T cells were built from anywhere between about 17,000 and 1,000,000 sorted cells, with 10%, 30% or 50% of the purified RNA used. On a BD FACSAria II, naive CD8 T cells were FACS-sorted as CD8+CD4-CCR7+CD45RA+ and collected into RLT Plus buffer. To test detection sensitivity, Jurkat RNA equivalent to roughly nine TCR copies was spiked into samples of roughly 20,000-1,000,000 naive CD8 T cells. CD8 T cells were enriched with RosetteSep CD8+ T Cell Enrichment Cocktail and Ficoll-Paque, followed by ACK red cell lysis. Sequencing used naive CD8+ T cells from blood, with Jurkat cell RNA spiked in. The sample's cell subset or site, from its label and the paper: FACS-sorted CD8+CD4-CCR7+CD45RA+ naive T cells. The V gene is TRBV11-3 and the J gene is TRBJ2-3, and 7 bases in between align with TRBD2. This TCR was sampled from a human donor in good health. Some libraries in this study had Jurkat cell RNA spiked in. The DNA reads as follows: TGTGCCAGCAGCGTAGGAGGCGGGAGTAGGACAGATACGCAGTATTTT. It encodes CASSVGGGSRTDTQYF.